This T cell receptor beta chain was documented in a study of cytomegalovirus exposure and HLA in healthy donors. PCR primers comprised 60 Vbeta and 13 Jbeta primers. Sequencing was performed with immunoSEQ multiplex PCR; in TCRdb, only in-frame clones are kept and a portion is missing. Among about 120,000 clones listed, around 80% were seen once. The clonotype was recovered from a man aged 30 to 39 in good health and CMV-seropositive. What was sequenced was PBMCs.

CDR3 in DNA: TGTGCCAGCACGTATTCGACAGGCTCTGGAAACACCATATATTTT. Translation gives CASTYSTGSGNTIYF. The J gene is TRBJ1-3, the V gene TRBV7-2; D is possibly TRBD1 (6 bases). Trimming pared 7 bases from V and 0 bases from J, leaving 13 bases between. Germline V lookup: CDR1 SGHTA, CDR2 FQGNSA. The CDR3 contains 15 residues.